The next 26 T cell receptor beta chains were all read from a single sample in a study of T cell changes during pregnancy in multiple sclerosis. Libraries were prepared by immunoSEQ multiplex PCR; TCRdb keeps only in-frame clonotypes and omits some of them. The sample lists tens of thousands of clones, 85% to 95% occurring once. The sequencing used CD4+ T cells from peripheral blood mononuclear cells, collected in the third trimester of pregnancy. These TCRs come from a female donor with multiple sclerosis, enrolled in a pregnancy study.

The chain links TRBV5-1 to TRBJ1-3, with TRBD1 identical over 8 bases. The CDR3 is 18 amino acids. Germline V gene data show CDR1 as SGHRS and CDR2 as YFSETQ. The V segment lost 2 bases and the J segment 2 bases; nucleotides outside the gene matches: 12. CDR3 protein: CASSFDRGRLGAGNTIYF. The CDR3 region has the DNA TGCGCCAGCAGCTTCGACAGGGGCCGCCTGGGGGCTGGAAACACCATATATTTT.

This clone was counted a single time. The V and J genes are TRBV28 and TRBJ2-5, with 7 bases identical to TRBD1. The V segment lost 2 bases and the J segment 2 bases; nucleotides outside the gene matches: 2. From germline, CDR1 is MDHEN and CDR2 SYDVKM. This CDR3 contains 14 residues. Written as DNA, the CDR3 is TGTGCCAGCAGTTTACAGGACAGGCAAGAGACCCAGTACTTC. Amino acids: CASSLQDRQETQYF.

The chain uses TRBV28 and TRBJ1-2; 7 bases are shared with TRBD1. Germline assignment: CDR1 MDHEN and CDR2 SYDVKM. With V trimmed by 5 bases and J by 3 bases, 9 bases remained unmatched. This CDR3 region has 15 residues. The CDR3 coding sequence is TGTGCCAGCAGTCTTATGACAGGGACAGACTATGGCTACACCTTC. Translation: CASSLMTGTDYGYTF.

This clone has only one observation. The gene calls are TRBV11-2 and TRBJ2-7; D unresolved. The CDR3 sequence is 14 residues long. V lost 5 bases, J lost 3 bases, and 14 bases lay in between. Germline V CDR1 and CDR2: SGHAT, FQNNGV. The CDR3 DNA reads TGTGCCAGCAGCCCACTCGGCAGACTCTACGAGCAGTACTTC. Translating it yields CASSPLGRLYEQYF.

This clone appeared once. The chain recombines TRBV28 with TRBJ2-5; 12 bases agree with TRBD1. This CDR3 contains 14 residues. Germline CDR1 reads MDHEN; CDR2 reads SYDVKM. V dropped 8 bases and J dropped 6; count of bases not matched to a gene: 7. CDR3 sequence reads: CASGGQGATKTQYF. CDR3 sequence (DNA): TGTGCCAGCGGGGGACAGGGGGCAACAAAGACCCAGTACTTC.

This chain joins TRBV11-2 and TRBJ2-2; D is perhaps TRBD1 (6 bases). Germline values: CDR1 SGHAT, CDR2 FQNNGV. Trimming removed 7 bases from V and 6 bases from J, with 24 bases in between. The CDR3 is 17 residues long. The CDR3 DNA reads TGTGCCAGCACGTCACGGGGCCGGGCAGGGGTCGCCGGGGAGCTGTTTTTT. Protein: CASTSRGRAGVAGELFF.

This rearrangement joins TRBV10-3 to TRBJ2-3, with 9 positions matching TRBD2. Germline-derived CDR1 and CDR2 are ENHRY and SYGVKD. The CDR3 extends over 15 amino acids. V lost 5 bases, J lost 4 bases, and 7 bases stayed unmatched. The CDR3 nucleotides are TGTGCCATCAGTCCTGCGGGGGGGCCCTCAGATACGCAGTATTTT. Its translation: CAISPAGGPSDTQYF.

J is TRBJ2-2 and V is TRBV5-1; TRBD2 aligns across 9 bases. Germline CDR1 and CDR2: SGHRS and YFSETQ. The length of the CDR3 is 17 residues. The junction had 5 bases not matched to a gene; V was cut back by 0 bases and J by 2 bases. For the CDR3, the DNA is TGCGCCAGCAGCTTGGTGGCGGGAGGGGTCAACACCGGGGAGCTGTTTTTT. Translation gives CASSLVAGGVNTGELFF.

The chain is built from TRBV10-2 and TRBJ1-1; a possible D gene is TRBD1 (5 bases). The CDR3 runs to 13 residues. V lost 7 bases, J lost 1 base, and 10 bases lay in between. Germline V CDR1 and CDR2: WSHSY, SAAADI. In DNA form, the CDR3 reads TGCGCCAGCAAGGTACAGGCGAACACTGAAGCTTTCTTT. It codes for CASKVQANTEAFF.

CDR3 sequence: CASSNGQGASYEQYF. The CDR3 bases are TGTGCCAGCAGTAACGGACAGGGGGCATCCTACGAGCAGTACTTC. The chain joins TRBV6-6 to TRBJ2-7; 11 nucleotides line up with TRBD1. CDR3 length: 15 residues. After removal of 5 bases from V and 1 base from J, the junction contained 4 bases not matched to a gene. Germline V lookup: CDR1 MNHNY, CDR2 SVGAGI (reference sequence).

The chain combines TRBV19 with TRBJ2-2; tentative D call: TRBD1 (6 bases). CDR1 LNHDA and CDR2 SQIVND come from the germline V gene (reference sequence). This CDR3 is built from 18 residues. Deletions cut 2 bases from V and 4 bases from J, with 20 bases between. The CDR3 coding sequence is TGTGCCAGTAGTATAAGAGCCAGGGGACGGCAACTCACCGGGGAGCTGTTTTTT. It encodes CASSIRARGRQLTGELFF.

A few counts support this clone. The chain uses TRBV27 and TRBJ1-6; D is ambiguous. Germline CDR1 is MNHEY and CDR2 is SMNVEV (reference sequence). This CDR3 region has 15 residues. The V end was cut by 6 bases, the J end by 2 bases, with 11 bases between. CDR3 residues: CASRSRGTYNSPLHF. CDR3 nucleotide sequence: TGTGCCAGCAGGTCACGGGGAACCTATAATTCACCCCTCCACTTT.

The chain carries TRBV7-2 and TRBJ2-7; weak D call: TRBD1 (6 bases). There are 16 residues in the CDR3. CDR1 and CDR2 (germline): SGHTA, FQGNSA. Trimming removed 1 base at V and 3 bases at J, with 16 bases between. CDR3 sequence: CASSLVGQRAVYEQYF. In DNA, the CDR3 is TGTGCCAGCAGCTTAGTCGGACAGCGAGCAGTCTACGAGCAGTACTTC.

This clone showed up just once. The chain joins TRBV27 to TRBJ2-7, with a possible D match to TRBD1 (5 bases). Trimming cost V 6 bases and J 2 bases, with 14 bases left between them. CDR1 is MNHEY, CDR2 SMNVEV, per germline (reference sequence). The CDR3 has 14 amino acids. The CDR3: CASSKSQVAYEQYF. The DNA for the CDR3 is TGTGCCAGCAGCAAATCACAGGTTGCCTACGAGCAGTACTTC.

The CDR3 nucleotides read TGTGCCAGCCGAAGGGAGGGGAGGCCCTCCTACGAGCAGTACTTC. Encoded protein: CASRREGRPSYEQYF. V gene TRBV6-5 combines with J gene TRBJ2-7; 7 nucleotides match TRBD2. Germline assignment: CDR1 MNHEY and CDR2 SVGAGI. V shed 8 bases and J 0 bases; nucleotides not matched to a gene: 10. This CDR3 is 15 amino acids long.

CDR3 DNA sequence: TGTGCCAGCAGGACATTCGTAGCGGCCCCATCCCCGGGGGAGCTGTTTTTT. Its translation: CASRTFVAAPSPGELFF. The chain carries TRBV11-2 and TRBJ2-2; D possibly corresponds to TRBD2 (6 bases). Germline loops: CDR1 SGHAT, CDR2 FQNNGV. Trimming shortened V by 6 bases and J by 8 bases, and 25 bases separated the two germline ends. The CDR3 is made up of 17 amino acids.

This chain links TRBV19 with TRBJ2-5; TRBD2 matches 13 bases. Losses at the gene ends were 2 bases for V and 6 bases for J; bases not matched to a gene: 6. Germline CDR1 is LNHDA and CDR2 is SQIVND (reference sequence). The length of the CDR3 is 16 residues. The chain's CDR3 is CASSILGTSGEKTQYF. CDR3 nucleotide sequence: TGTGCCAGTAGTATATTGGGGACTAGCGGGGAAAAGACCCAGTACTTC.

This clone was detected once. This chain links TRBV29-1 with TRBJ2-3; TRBD2 is a possible D gene (7 bases). Germline V gene sequence: CDR1 SQVTM, CDR2 ANQGSEA. The CDR3 is 16 residues long. The V end lost 5 bases, the J end lost 0 bases, and 18 bases lay between the germline ends. The CDR3 coding sequence is TGCAGCGTTCAAGGGGGGGCGCGGGGGAGCACAGATACGCAGTATTTT. Amino acids: CSVQGGARGSTDTQYF.

The gene calls are TRBV9 and TRBJ2-1; D might be TRBD2 (5 bases). V lost 5 bases and J 9 bases, leaving 18 bases between the germline ends. The CDR3 totals 14 residues. Germline CDR1 and CDR2: SGDLS and YYNGEE. The CDR3 reads CASSRLASNGEQFF. The CDR3 bases are TGTGCCAGCAGTCGGCTAGCTTCAAACGGTGAGCAGTTCTTC.

This chain uses TRBV5-1 with TRBJ2-5, with TRBD2 as a possible D gene (6 bases). The CDR3 covers 15 residues. V lost 6 bases to trimming and J lost 1 base, with 16 bases between them. Germline CDR1 reads SGHRS; CDR2 reads YFSETQ. The CDR3 sequence: CASTLTGGSQETQYF. The DNA of the CDR3 is TGCGCCAGCACCCTCACCGGGGGATCCCAAGAGACCCAGTACTTC. Full variable domain (missing parts from reference TRBV5-1 and TRBJ2-5): KAGVTQTPRYLIKTRGQQVTLSCSPISGHRSVSWYQQTPGQGLQFLFEYFSETQRNKGNFPGRFSGRQFSNSRSEMNVSTLELGDSALYLCASTLTGGSQETQYFGPGTRLLVL.

The chain links TRBV2 to TRBJ2-5; 13 bases are a match to TRBD2. The germline V gene has CDR1 SNHLY and CDR2 FYNNEI. This CDR3 has 16 residues. The ends lost 7 bases at V and 1 base at J; junction bases unmatched: 6. CDR3 nucleotide sequence: TGTGCCAGCATTTTCGGACTAGCGGGGGCCCAAGAGACCCAGTACTTC. The encoded protein is CASIFGLAGAQETQYF.

The chain uses TRBV10-3 and TRBJ2-7; TRBD1 might be the D (5 bases). Trimming took off 1 base at V and 0 bases at J, with 7 bases between the two ends. The CDR3 is made up of 14 amino acids. Germline assignment: CDR1 ENHRY and CDR2 SYGVKD. The CDR3 nucleotides read TGTGCCATCAGTGAGTTAAGGGGCTCCTACGAGCAGTACTTC. It is translated as CAISELRGSYEQYF.

The V and J genes are TRBV25-1 and TRBJ2-7; the D gene is possibly TRBD2 (6 bases). This CDR3 is 12 amino acids long. V was shortened by 6 bases and J by 1 base, with 7 bases between the two germline ends. The germline gives CDR1 MGHDK, CDR2 SYGVNS. Here the CDR3 DNA reads TGTGCCAGCAGGGGGGGTTCCTACGAGCAGTACTTC. It translates to CASRGGSYEQYF.

The rearrangement links TRBV2 to TRBJ2-1; TRBD2 agrees at 8 bases. This CDR3 region has 14 residues. Per germline, CDR1 SNHLY and CDR2 FYNNEI. V lost 7 bases, J lost 5 bases, and 7 bases stayed unmatched. CDR3 protein: CASTEREFDNEQFF. The CDR3, as DNA: TGTGCCAGCACCGAGCGGGAGTTCGACAATGAGCAGTTCTTC.

The gene calls are TRBV5-8 and TRBJ2-3; D is undetermined. V lost 4 bases and J lost 9, with 12 bases in between. The CDR3 is 12 amino acids. Germline CDR1 is SGHTS and CDR2 is YDEGEE. The CDR3 sequence is CASSLDLYTQYF. The CDR3 DNA sequence: TGTGCCAGCAGCCTAGACCTATACACGCAGTATTTT. Based on the CDR3 plus reference TRBV5-8 and TRBJ2-3, the full variable domain is EAGVTQSPTHLIKTRGQQATLRCSPISGHTSVYWYQQALGLGLQFLLWYDEGEERNRGNFPPRFSGRQFPNYSSELNVNALELEDSALYLCASSLDLYTQYFGPGTRLTVL.

This chain connects TRBV7-9 to TRBJ2-5; 10 bases agree with TRBD2. The CDR3 has 16 amino acids. J lost 0 bases, V lost 6 bases, and 7 bases had no gene match. CDR1 is SEHNR, CDR2 FQNEAQ, per germline (reference sequence). CDR3 sequence: CASSLGLAVYQETQYF. The CDR3 nucleotides read TGTGCCAGCAGTCTTGGACTAGCGGTTTACCAAGAGACCCAGTACTTC.